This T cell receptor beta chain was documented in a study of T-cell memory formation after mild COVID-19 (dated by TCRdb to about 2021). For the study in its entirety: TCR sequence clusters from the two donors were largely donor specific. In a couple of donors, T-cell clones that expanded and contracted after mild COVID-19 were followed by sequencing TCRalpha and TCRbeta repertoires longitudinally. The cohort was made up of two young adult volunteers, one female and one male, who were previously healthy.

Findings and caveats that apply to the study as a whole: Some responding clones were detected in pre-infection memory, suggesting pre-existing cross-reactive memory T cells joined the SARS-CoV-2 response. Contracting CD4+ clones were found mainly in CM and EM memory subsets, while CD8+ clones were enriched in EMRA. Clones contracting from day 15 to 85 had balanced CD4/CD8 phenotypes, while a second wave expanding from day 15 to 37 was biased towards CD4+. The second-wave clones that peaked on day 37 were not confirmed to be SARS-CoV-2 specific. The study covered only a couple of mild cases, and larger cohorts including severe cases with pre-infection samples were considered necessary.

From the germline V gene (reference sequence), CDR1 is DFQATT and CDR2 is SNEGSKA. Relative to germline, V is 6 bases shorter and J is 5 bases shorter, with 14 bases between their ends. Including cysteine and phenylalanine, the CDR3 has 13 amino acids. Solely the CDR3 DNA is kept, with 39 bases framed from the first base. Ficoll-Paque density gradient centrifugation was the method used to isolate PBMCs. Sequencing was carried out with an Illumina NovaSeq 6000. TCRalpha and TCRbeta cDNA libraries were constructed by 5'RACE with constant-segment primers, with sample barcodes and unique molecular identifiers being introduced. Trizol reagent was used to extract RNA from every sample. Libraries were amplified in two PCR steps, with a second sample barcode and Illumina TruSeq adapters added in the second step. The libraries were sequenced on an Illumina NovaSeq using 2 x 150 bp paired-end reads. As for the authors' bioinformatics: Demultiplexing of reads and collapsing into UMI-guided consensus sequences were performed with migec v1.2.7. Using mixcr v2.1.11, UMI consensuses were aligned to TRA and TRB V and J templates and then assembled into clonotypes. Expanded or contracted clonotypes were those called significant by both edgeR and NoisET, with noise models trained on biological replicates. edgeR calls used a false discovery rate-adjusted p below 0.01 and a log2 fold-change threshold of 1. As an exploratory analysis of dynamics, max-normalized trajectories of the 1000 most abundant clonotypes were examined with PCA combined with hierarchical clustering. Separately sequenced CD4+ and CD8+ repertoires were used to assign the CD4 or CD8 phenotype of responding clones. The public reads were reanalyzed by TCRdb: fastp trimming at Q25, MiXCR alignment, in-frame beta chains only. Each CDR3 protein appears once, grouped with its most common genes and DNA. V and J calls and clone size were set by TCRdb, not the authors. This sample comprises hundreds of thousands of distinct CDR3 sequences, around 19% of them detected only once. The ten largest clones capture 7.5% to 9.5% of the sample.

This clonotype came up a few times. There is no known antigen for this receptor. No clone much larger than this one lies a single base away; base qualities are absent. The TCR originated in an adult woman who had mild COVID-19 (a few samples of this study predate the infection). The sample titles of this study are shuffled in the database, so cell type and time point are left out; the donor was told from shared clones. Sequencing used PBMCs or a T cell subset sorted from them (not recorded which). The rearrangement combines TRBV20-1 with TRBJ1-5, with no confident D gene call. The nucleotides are TGCAGTGCCGTTAGAGCTGGGGATCAGCCCCAGCATTTT. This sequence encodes CSAVRAGDQPQHF.